The 6 T cell receptor beta chains in this list originate from one sample, sequenced in a study of shared clonotypes between healthy human individuals. Only in-frame clones appear in the TCRdb table, and some are missing; sequencing was by immunoSEQ multiplex PCR. The table records more than 850,000 clones, around three quarters of them present only once. The specimen sequenced was memory CD4+ T cells from PBMCs. Subset given: CD45RA-negative fraction. The source of these receptors is a man aged 18-30 years in good health. Some clones in this sample may be carry-over from other donors' samples.

The CDR3 sequence: CASRLGLAGEQYF. The CDR3 nucleotides are TGTGCCAGCAGATTGGGACTAGCGGGCGAGCAGTACTTC. This chain connects TRBV6-6 to TRBJ2-7, with 12 bases lining up with TRBD2. Germline V lookup: CDR1 MNHNY, CDR2 SVGAGI (reference sequence). The CDR3 has 13 residues. Trimming removed 6 bases from V and 6 bases from J; junction bases left unmatched: 3.

The sample holds one count of this clone. This sequence joins TRBV5-1 and TRBJ1-1; weak D call: TRBD1 (5 bases). The CDR3 has 17 amino acids. V was trimmed by 0 bases and J by 6 bases, leaving 21 bases between them. Germline loops: CDR1 SGHRS, CDR2 YFSETQ. The CDR3: CASSLGVKQVRTAEAFF. CDR3 sequence (DNA): TGCGCCAGCAGCTTGGGGGTAAAACAGGTTAGGACGGCTGAAGCTTTCTTT.

V is TRBV30 and J is TRBJ1-5; 7 bases map to TRBD1. After removal of 1 base from V and 7 bases from J, the junction contained 4 bases not matched to a gene. The length of the CDR3 is 13 residues. Germline V gives CDR1 GTSNPN, CDR2 SVGIG (reference sequence). The CDR3 is CAWSEYRGQPQHF. As DNA, the CDR3 is TGTGCCTGGAGTGAATACAGGGGCCAGCCCCAGCATTTT.

The rearrangement uses TRBV27 and TRBJ2-1; D is unclear. This CDR3 is 15 amino acids long. V was pared by 4 bases and J by 1 base, with 11 bases between. Per germline, CDR1 MNHEY and CDR2 SMNVEV (reference sequence). CDR3 residues: CASSSALVSYNEQFF. The CDR3 DNA is TGTGCCAGCAGTTCCGCTTTAGTTTCCTACAATGAGCAGTTCTTC.

This clone was observed a single time. The CDR3 loop is CASSTPRQSHSGANVLTF. DNA of the CDR3: TGTGCCAGCAGTACCCCAAGACAGTCCCACTCTGGGGCCAACGTCCTGACTTTC. V usage is TRBV27 and J usage is TRBJ2-6, with a weak D call TRBD1 (5 bases). The CDR3 loop spans 18 amino acids. Per the germline V gene, CDR1 is MNHEY and CDR2 is SMNVEV (reference sequence). The V and J ends lost 5 bases and 0 bases respectively, with 17 bases between them.

In this sample, this clone turned up once. The rearrangement joins TRBV28 to TRBJ2-6; possible D gene TRBD1, 6 bases. CDR3 length: 18 residues. CDR1 is MDHEN, CDR2 SYDVKM, per germline. The germline V and J ends were trimmed by 4 bases and 4 bases, with 20 bases remaining between them. The CDR3 region has the DNA TGTGCCAGCAGTTCTCCAGCTTCTGGGGGCGCGGGGGCCAACGTCCTGACTTTC. Residues: CASSSPASGGAGANVLTF.